This is a list of T cell receptor beta chains from one sample in a study of cytomegalovirus exposure and HLA in healthy donors. The assay was immunoSEQ multiplex PCR, and TCRdb's table has in-frame clones only and misses some. The table has roughly 200,000 clones, roughly four fifths seen once. The sample consisted of PBMCs. These TCRs come from a woman under 30 in good health and CMV-seropositive. Both conserved end residues are part of each CDR3. Fields, in order: J gene, D gene, V gene, clone size, CDR3 protein, CDR3 DNA. The D gene is left open where the match is weak. Not every row has a clone size; where given, it reads once, few, many or a size class.

>TRBJ1-2|-|TRBV5-8|-
CASNKRRSGSYGYTF
TGTGCCAGCAACAAAAGGAGGTCGGGTTCCTATGGCTACACCTTC
>TRBJ1-1|-|TRBV6-6|-
CASTRGGFSEAFF
TGTGCCAGCACCCGCGGGGGGTTTTCTGAAGCTTTCTTT
>TRBJ1-6|TRBD1|TRBV7-9|-
CASSSGQGNSPLHF
TGTGCCAGCAGCTCCGGACAGGGGAATTCACCCCTCCACTTT
>TRBJ1-5|-|TRBV19|-
CASSTGYQPQHF
TGTGCCAGCAGTACAGGGTATCAGCCCCAGCATTTT
>TRBJ1-6|-|TRBV7-3|-
CASSLHSSGSPLHF
TGTGCCAGCAGCCTTCACAGCTCGGGATCACCCCTCCACTTT
>TRBJ2-5|TRBD2|TRBV7-2|-
CASSPSGGTQETQYF
TGTGCCAGCAGCCCTAGCGGGGGGACTCAAGAGACCCAGTACTTC
>TRBJ1-1|-|TRBV5-4|-
CASKGRGETEAFF
TGTGCCAGCAAGGGGCGGGGGGAGACTGAAGCTTTCTTT
>TRBJ2-6|-|TRBV7-7|-
CASSSQGAGANVLTF
TGTGCCAGCAGCTCCCAGGGTGCTGGGGCCAACGTCCTGACTTTC
>TRBJ1-6|TRBD1|TRBV5-6|-
CASRGDRGSPLHF
TGTGCCAGCAGAGGGGACAGGGGATCACCCCTCCACTTT
>TRBJ2-7|TRBD2|TRBV6-5|-
CASSREGTGSYEQYF
TGTGCCAGCAGTCGGGAGGGAACAGGCTCCTACGAGCAGTACTTC
>TRBJ2-3|TRBD2|TRBV9|-
CASSVGLEFITQYF
TGTGCCAGCAGCGTCGGACTAGAGTTCATTACGCAGTATTTT
>TRBJ1-1|-|TRBV5-4|-
CASHSGRQSMNTEAFF
TGTGCCAGCCACTCGGGGAGGCAGTCCATGAACACTGAAGCTTTCTTT
>TRBJ1-1|-|TRBV5-1|-
CASSIASDRKNTEAFF
TGCGCCAGCAGTATCGCGTCAGACAGGAAGAACACTGAAGCTTTCTTT
>TRBJ1-3|TRBD1|TRBV7-6|-
CASSHPGGSGNTIYF
TGTGCCAGCAGCCACCCAGGGGGATCTGGAAACACCATATATTTT
>TRBJ1-5|-|TRBV10-3|-
CAISEGFGEGNQPQHF
TGTGCCATCAGTGAGGGTTTTGGGGAGGGAAATCAGCCCCAGCATTTT
>TRBJ1-3|-|TRBV5-4|-
CASSDSSGNTIYF
TGTGCCAGCAGCGACAGCTCTGGAAACACCATATATTTT
>TRBJ1-3|-|TRBV11-2|-
CASSLVLGFSGNTIYF
TGTGCCAGCAGCTTAGTTCTAGGTTTCTCTGGAAACACCATATATTTT
>TRBJ2-6|-|TRBV4-1|-
CASSQGSSGANVLTF
TGCGCCAGCAGCCAAGGGAGCTCTGGGGCCAACGTCCTGACTTTC
>TRBJ1-2|TRBD1|TRBV6-6|-
CASTPTGGANYGYTF
TGTGCCAGCACCCCGACAGGGGGAGCTAACTATGGCTACACCTTC
>TRBJ1-2|-|TRBV5-6|-
CASSLEGRVYGYTF
TGTGCCAGCAGCTTGGAGGGGCGAGTTTATGGCTACACCTTC
>TRBJ1-6|-|TRBV7-9|-
CASSLGGTPLHF
TGTGCCAGCAGCTTAGGCGGTACACCCCTCCACTTT
>TRBJ1-2|-|TRBV19|-
CATEDMLGYTF
TGTGCCACCGAAGACATGTTGGGCTACACCTTC
>TRBJ2-7|-|TRBV5-1|many
CASSLAWSSYEQYF
TGCGCCAGCAGCTTGGCCTGGAGCTCCTACGAGCAGTACTTC
>TRBJ1-2|-|TRBV2|-
CASSVYGYTF
TGTGCCAGCAGCGTCTATGGCTACACCTTC
>TRBJ2-2|TRBD1|TRBV10-1|-
CASSPKIRGSGKDTGELFF
TGCGCCAGCAGTCCGAAAATCAGGGGGTCTGGCAAGGACACCGGGGAGCTGTTTTTT
>TRBJ1-2|-|TRBV11-2|once
CASSKGPRGGYTF
TGTGCCAGCAGCAAGGGCCCCAGGGGTGGCTACACCTTC
>TRBJ1-1|-|TRBV7-9|-
CASSLDNMATEAFF
TGTGCCAGCAGCTTAGATAATATGGCCACTGAAGCTTTCTTT
>TRBJ1-2|TRBD1|TRBV7-9|-
CASSPPTDREAGGYTF
TGTGCCAGCAGCCCCCCGACGGACAGGGAGGCGGGGGGCTACACCTTC
>TRBJ1-2|-|TRBV29-1|-
CSVDLRGNYGYTF
TGCAGCGTTGATCTGCGGGGTAACTATGGCTACACCTTC
>TRBJ1-6|TRBD1|TRBV9|-
CASSEGTVAPLHF
TGTGCCAGCAGCGAAGGGACAGTGGCACCCCTCCACTTT
>TRBJ2-1|-|TRBV19|-
CASSDGGLSYNEQFF
TGTGCCAGTAGTGACGGGGGGCTCTCCTACAATGAGCAGTTCTTC
>TRBJ2-5|TRBD2|TRBV5-6|-
CASSEIAGTYQETQYF
TGTGCCAGCAGTGAGATAGCGGGGACGTACCAAGAGACCCAGTACTTC
>TRBJ2-3|TRBD2|TRBV5-4|-
CASSLIILAGGDTDTQYF
TGTGCCAGCAGCTTGATAATCCTAGCGGGGGGCGACACAGATACGCAGTATTTT
>TRBJ1-6|-|TRBV11-2|-
CASSLGRLKDNSPLHF
TGTGCCAGCAGCTTAGGGCGACTTAAGGATAATTCACCCCTCCACTTT
>TRBJ2-5|-|TRBV18|once
CASSPLSGGETQYF
TGTGCCAGCTCACCACTCAGCGGCGGAGAGACCCAGTACTTC
>TRBJ1-1|-|TRBV7-2|-
CASSLAQSNTEAFF
TGTGCCAGCAGCTTAGCACAGAGCAACACTGAAGCTTTCTTT
>TRBJ2-7|TRBD1|TRBV9|-
CASSAGTGDEQYF
TGTGCCAGCAGCGCCGGGACAGGGGACGAGCAGTACTTC
>TRBJ1-1|-|TRBV7-9|-
CASGSRDVNTEAFF
TGTGCCAGCGGAAGCAGGGATGTGAACACTGAAGCTTTCTTT
>TRBJ2-3|TRBD1|TRBV7-2|-
CASSLDRGTDTQYF
TGTGCCAGCAGCTTGGACAGGGGCACAGATACGCAGTATTTT
>TRBJ1-3|-|TRBV7-8|-
CASSVGLPGAGNTIYF
TGTGCCAGCAGCGTGGGACTCCCCGGGGCAGGAAACACCATATATTTT
>TRBJ2-3|TRBD2|TRBV6-4|-
CASSFGTSGGDTQYF
TGTGCCAGCAGTTTTGGGACTAGCGGGGGAGATACGCAGTATTTT
>TRBJ1-3|-|TRBV6-1|-
CASSEAAGVSGNTIYF
TGTGCCAGCAGTGAAGCGGCGGGCGTCTCTGGAAACACCATATATTTT
>TRBJ1-5|-|TRBV7-8|-
CASSFVGANQPQHF
TGTGCCAGCAGCTTTGTAGGGGCAAATCAGCCCCAGCATTTT
>TRBJ1-2|TRBD1|TRBV13|-
CASSSVGTENFYGYTF
TGTGCCAGCAGCTCGGTGGGGACAGAAAATTTCTATGGCTACACCTTC
>TRBJ2-7|-|TRBV6-1|-
CATSRGYEQYF
TGTGCCACCAGTCGGGGCTACGAGCAGTACTTC
>TRBJ2-7|TRBD2|TRBV27|-
CASSLFSGGANEQYF
TGTGCCAGCAGTTTATTTAGCGGGGGGGCAAACGAGCAGTACTTC
>TRBJ2-3|-|TRBV11-2|-
CASSLDLGSTDTQYF
TGTGCCAGCAGCTTAGATCTGGGCAGCACAGATACGCAGTATTTT
>TRBJ2-3|-|TRBV2|-
CAITGIKVGTDTQYF
TGTGCCATAACAGGGATTAAAGTGGGCACAGATACGCAGTATTTT
>TRBJ1-2|-|TRBV28|few
CASSLSRGDGYTF
TGTGCCAGCAGTTTATCAAGGGGCGATGGCTACACCTTC
>TRBJ1-1|-|TRBV6-1|-
CASSEARTRANTEAFF
TGTGCCAGCAGTGAAGCGCGTACGAGGGCGAACACTGAAGCTTTCTTT
>TRBJ2-3|-|TRBV5-1|-
CASSLASHTDTQYF
TGCGCCAGCAGCTTGGCGTCACACACAGATACGCAGTATTTT
>TRBJ2-2|TRBD1|TRBV6-4|many
CASSGTGDTGELFF
TGTGCCAGCAGTGGGACAGGGGACACCGGGGAGCTGTTTTTT
>TRBJ2-7|-|TRBV6-5|-
CASSNGDEQYF
TGTGCCAGCAGTAACGGGGATGAGCAGTACTTC
>TRBJ1-6|TRBD1|TRBV15|-
CATSRGQGNNSPLHF
TGTGCCACCAGCAGGGGACAGGGGAATAATTCACCCCTCCACTTT